These 8 T cell receptor beta chains originate from one sample sequenced in a study of cytomegalovirus exposure and HLA in healthy donors. The PCR was carried out with 60 Vbeta primers and 13 Jbeta primers. The repertoire was sequenced with immunoSEQ multiplex PCR; TCRdb's copy has only in-frame clones and lacks some. Of fewer than 100,000 clones detected, approximately 80% appear once; the ten largest clones hold 15% to 20%. Sequencing was done on a sample of PBMCs. These receptors were collected from a man aged 60 to 69 in good health and CMV-seropositive.

The CDR3 region is CASSSQAGDQETQYF. The CDR3 region has the DNA TGTGCCAGCAGCTCCCAAGCGGGGGACCAAGAGACCCAGTACTTC. This rearrangement joins TRBV7-3 to TRBJ2-5, with TRBD2 matching over 8 bases. V was clipped by 4 bases and J by 0 bases; unmatched bases: 4. Germline V gene sequence: CDR1 SGHTA, CDR2 FQGTGA. The CDR3 is 15 residues long.

DNA of the CDR3: TGTGCCAGCAGCTTAGTAACAGATAGCAATCAGCCCCAGCATTTT. This gives the protein CASSLVTDSNQPQHF. The chain couples TRBV7-2 to TRBJ1-5; D not certain. This CDR3 has 15 residues. The V gene's germline CDR1 is SGHTA and CDR2 FQGNSA. The germline V and J ends were trimmed by 1 base and 0 bases, with 7 bases remaining between them. The full variable domain, its missing parts supplied by reference TRBV7-2 and TRBJ1-5, is GAGVSQSPSNKVTEKGKDVELRCDPISGHTALYWYRQSLGQGLEFLIYFQGNSAPDKSGLPSDRFSAERTGGSVSTLTIQRTQQEDSAVYLCASSLVTDSNQPQHFGDGTRLSIL.

The chain joins TRBV2 to TRBJ2-3; 10 positions match TRBD2. The junction had 8 bases not matched to a gene; V was cut back by 6 bases and J by 2 bases. Germline CDR1 reads SNHLY; CDR2 reads FYNNEI. This CDR3 comprises 16 residues. Here the CDR3 DNA reads TGTGCCAGCAGAAAGCTAGCGGGGGCCCACACAGATACGCAGTATTTT. Residues: CASRKLAGAHTDTQYF.

The chain recombines TRBV15 with TRBJ2-6; D is perhaps TRBD1 (6 bases). The germline V gene has CDR1 LNHNV and CDR2 YYDKDF (reference sequence). The CDR3 extends over 18 amino acids. The V end lost 4 bases, the J end lost 0 bases, and 16 bases lay between the germline ends. The CDR3 sequence: CATSKQDSPTSGANVLTF. Written as DNA, the CDR3 is TGTGCCACCAGCAAGCAGGACAGTCCAACCTCTGGGGCCAACGTCCTGACTTTC.

On this clone: Other nucleotide sequences from this sample produce the same CDR3. The rearrangement links TRBV18 to TRBJ2-5; tentatively, D is TRBD2 (5 bases). CDR3 length: 13 amino acids. V gave up 1 base and J gave up 5 bases, with 8 bases separating them. CDR1 KGHSH and CDR2 LQKENI come from the germline V gene. CDR3 residues: CASSPLGGETQYF. CDR3 coding DNA: TGTGCCAGCTCACCACTAGGCGGGGAGACCCAGTACTTC.

This rearrangement joins TRBV9 to TRBJ2-1; 9 bases fit TRBD2. Germline CDR1 is SGDLS and CDR2 is YYNGEE. The CDR3 is 16 residues long. J gave up 5 bases and V 3 bases, and 9 bases lay outside the gene matches. Here the CDR3 DNA reads TGTGCCAGCAGCGCCGTAGCGGGGGCCGGCGACAATGAGCAGTTCTTC. Amino acid sequence: CASSAVAGAGDNEQFF.

As concerns this clone: At one of its ends the junction is not consistent with the germline gene, which may arise from a read error. CDR3 coding DNA: TGTGCCAGCAGCTTACAGGGGGCTCTAGACTTC. Residues: CASSLQGALDF. V usage is TRBV7-9 and J usage is TRBJ2-7; TRBD1 matches at 8 bases. The CDR3 totals 11 residues. Germline V gene data show CDR1 as SEHNR and CDR2 as FQNEAQ (reference sequence).

The V and J genes are TRBV5-4 and TRBJ1-3, with 9 nucleotides matching TRBD1. The CDR3 length is 16 residues. Germline-derived CDR1 and CDR2 are SGHNT and YYREEE (reference sequence). Unmatched junction bases numbered 9, after V lost 4 bases and J lost 4 bases. CDR3 sequence: CASSTTGTGKGNTIYF. In DNA, the CDR3 is TGTGCCAGCAGCACAACCGGGACAGGGAAGGGAAACACCATATATTTT.